A single sample is the source of the 2 T cell receptor beta chains below, sequenced in a study of blood T cell repertoires in COVID-19. Only in-frame clones appear in the TCRdb table, and some are missing; sequencing was by immunoSEQ multiplex PCR. Here the sample spans roughly 110,000 clones, approximately 90% being singletons. The sequenced sample was peripheral blood. The receptors were sampled from a woman aged 45-65 years with acute or convalescent COVID-19.

This sequence joins TRBV18 and TRBJ2-1, with TRBD1 identical over 11 bases. Germline values: CDR1 KGHSH, CDR2 LQKENI. V dropped 3 bases and J dropped 3; count of bases not matched to a gene: 1. This CDR3 contains 15 residues. The CDR3 here is CASSPGTGGYNEQFF. The CDR3 DNA sequence: TGTGCCAGCTCACCCGGGACAGGGGGCTACAATGAGCAGTTCTTC.

CDR3 DNA: TGTGCCTCCAGGGCCCTACCCCACACTGAAGCTTTCTTT. It encodes CASRALPHTEAFF. The chain couples TRBV10-3 to TRBJ1-1; a weak D match, TRBD1 (5 bases). The germline V gene has CDR1 ENHRY and CDR2 SYGVKD. The V end lost 11 bases, the J end lost 3 bases, and 16 bases lay between the germline ends. The CDR3 has 13 residues.